This TCR beta chain appears in the sequencing data of a study of shared clonotypes between healthy human individuals. Overall study findings and caveats: Larger richness was generally estimated for naive than memory subsets. Non-shared clonotypes had lower generation probabilities than those shared by all four donors.

Points on this clone: Its antigen remains unidentified.

Germline values: CDR1 SGHTA, CDR2 FQGNSA. This CDR3 is built from 15 residues. V dropped 5 bases and J dropped 7; count of bases not matched to a gene: 7. CD4+ cell separation produced CD45RA+ naive and CD45RA-negative memory subsets. The assay used deep level. Data came from immunoSEQ multiplex PCR; TCRdb stores just in-frame clones and leaves some out. The sample lists 550,000 to 800,000 clones; roughly 70% were seen once. This receptor was identified in a woman aged 30 to 39 in good health. The sample consisted of memory CD4+ T cells sorted from blood. Subset in this sample: CD45RA-negative fraction. The V gene is TRBV7-2, the J gene TRBJ1-4, with 10 bases lining up with TRBD1. The chain's CDR3 is CASSDAGTGVEKLFF. CDR3 nucleotides: TGTGCCAGCAGCGACGCCGGGACAGGGGTTGAAAAACTGTTTTTT.